Presented here are 25 T cell receptor beta chains from one specimen sequenced in a study of blood T cell repertoires in COVID-19. Clones were read by immunoSEQ multiplex PCR, and TCRdb kept only the in-frame ones, dropping some. This table holds about 280,000 clones, 85% found once. Input material: peripheral blood. Receptor source: a human donor in a cohort sampled during active COVID-19.

This clone was seen only once. The gene calls are TRBV27 and TRBJ2-2; 11 bases fit TRBD2. The CDR3 spans 17 residues. Germline values: CDR1 MNHEY, CDR2 SMNVEV (reference sequence). The ends lost 8 bases at V and 7 bases at J; junction bases unmatched: 15. CDR3 in amino acids: CASFPDRLAGLDGELFF. In DNA, the CDR3 is TGTGCCAGCTTCCCCGATAGACTAGCGGGACTCGACGGGGAGCTGTTTTTT.

V usage is TRBV9 and J usage is TRBJ2-2; 8 bases agree with TRBD1. Germline V gene data show CDR1 as SGDLS and CDR2 as YYNGEE. There are 14 residues in the CDR3. Losses at the gene ends were 4 bases for V and 5 bases for J; bases not matched to a gene: 4. CDR3 in DNA: TGTGCCAGCAGCCCCCGGACAGGGACCGGGGAGCTGTTTTTT. Translating it yields CASSPRTGTGELFF.

V is TRBV5-1 and J is TRBJ2-2; D gene uncertain. Germline CDR1 SGHRS, CDR2 YFSETQ. The V end was cut by 0 bases, the J end by 8 bases, with 11 bases between. This CDR3 is built from 14 residues. The CDR3 bases are TGCGCCAGCAGCTTGGCCTCGAGGTCTGGGGAGCTGTTTTTT. Its translation: CASSLASRSGELFF.

The CDR3 reads CASSSSGTSHNEQFF. The CDR3 nucleotides are TGCGCCAGCAGCTCATCCGGGACTAGCCACAATGAGCAGTTCTTC. The chain has TRBV5-1 and TRBJ2-1; TRBD2 agrees at 9 bases. Germline CDR1 reads SGHRS; CDR2 reads YFSETQ. With 3 bases clipped from V and 5 bases from J, the junction kept 6 bases outside the gene matches. The CDR3 runs 15 residues.

The chain joins TRBV2 to TRBJ2-2; TRBD1 aligns across 7 bases. V lost 7 bases to trimming and J lost 4 bases; unmatched junction nucleotides: 6. The CDR3 loop spans 14 amino acids. Germline CDR1 and CDR2: SNHLY and FYNNEI. The CDR3 spells CASIRGLSTGELFF. DNA of the CDR3: TGTGCCAGCATAAGGGGGCTGAGCACCGGGGAGCTGTTTTTT.

This clone was seen a single time. CDR3 in DNA: TGTGCCAGCAGCAACCCTAGCGAAGATACGCAGTATTTT. This gives the protein CASSNPSEDTQYF. The genes are TRBV7-2 and TRBJ2-3, with TRBD2 as a possible D gene (6 bases). The V gene lost 5 bases and the J gene lost 5 bases, with 11 bases spanning the gap. CDR1 and CDR2 from the germline V gene are SGHTA and FQGNSA. The length of the CDR3 is 13 residues. The entire variable domain, with the rest obtained from reference TRBV7-2 and TRBJ2-3, is as follows: GAGVSQSPSNKVTEKGKDVELRCDPISGHTALYWYRQSLGQGLEFLIYFQGNSAPDKSGLPSDRFSAERTGGSVSTLTIQRTQQEDSAVYLCASSNPSEDTQYFGPGTRLTVL.

The chain couples TRBV27 to TRBJ1-2; D is unclear. Per germline, CDR1 MNHEY and CDR2 SMNVEV (reference sequence). Deletions cut 6 bases from V and 7 bases from J, with 12 bases between. This CDR3 has 12 amino acids. The CDR3 loop is CASRTFSGGYTF. The CDR3 DNA reads TGTGCCAGCAGAACTTTCTCGGGTGGCTACACCTTC.

This chain joins TRBV12-3 or TRBV12-4 and TRBJ2-3; unclear D gene. CDR3 length: 11 amino acids. V was clipped by 5 bases and J by 2 bases, with 2 bases between them. The CDR3 DNA follows: TGTGCCAGCAGTCTCACAGATACGCAGTATTTT. Encoded protein: CASSLTDTQYF.

The chain links TRBV10-3 to TRBJ2-7; a weak D match, TRBD1 (6 bases). Deletions cut 2 bases from V and 6 bases from J, with 17 bases between. Per germline, CDR1 ENHRY and CDR2 SYGVKD. The CDR3 is made up of 15 amino acids. The CDR3 nucleotides read TGTGCCATCAGTGAGGGAAACAGGGAAGTGGGCGAGCAGTACTTC. This gives the protein CAISEGNREVGEQYF.

This chain uses TRBV7-9 with TRBJ2-1; D is perhaps TRBD2 (6 bases). The germline V gene has CDR1 SEHNR and CDR2 FQNEAQ (reference sequence). This CDR3 is 19 amino acids long. Trimming pared 5 bases from V and 0 bases from J, leaving 23 bases between. CDR3 coding DNA: TGTGCCAGCAGCCTGACAAGGGGCGGGGTTCTTAGCTCCTACAATGAGCAGTTCTTC. Amino acids: CASSLTRGGVLSSYNEQFF.

In DNA form, the CDR3 reads TGTGCCAGCAGTGTTTCCCGGGGACAGGGGTACGAGCAGTACTTC. It is translated as CASSVSRGQGYEQYF. The chain is built from TRBV2 and TRBJ2-7; 10 nucleotides agree with TRBD1. Germline lookup yields CDR1 SNHLY and CDR2 FYNNEI. V was pared by 4 bases and J by 4 bases, with 7 bases of the junction left unmatched. The CDR3 extends over 15 amino acids. The whole variable domain, filled in from reference TRBV2 and TRBJ2-7, reads EPEVTQTPSHQVTQMGQEVILRCVPISNHLYFYWYRQILGQKVEFLVSFYNNEISEKSEIFDDQFSVERPDGSNFTLKIRSTKLEDSAMYFCASSVSRGQGYEQYFGPGTRLTVT.

The rearrangement uses TRBV19 and TRBJ2-1; 9 positions agree with TRBD1. Losses at the gene ends were 1 base for V and 6 bases for J; bases not matched to a gene: 1. CDR1 and CDR2 from the germline V gene are LNHDA and SQIVND (reference sequence). This CDR3 has 14 residues. The CDR3 DNA reads as TGTGCCAGTAGTATAGGACAGGGGGTCAATGAGCAGTTCTTC. This translates into CASSIGQGVNEQFF.

The chain has TRBV6-6 and TRBJ2-1; 7 bases map to TRBD2. The CDR3 has 15 residues. CDR1 is MNHNY and CDR2 is SVGAGI in the germline V gene (reference sequence). With 7 bases clipped from V and 7 bases from J, the junction kept 13 bases outside the gene matches. The CDR3: CASTAGLRSGNEQFF. CDR3 DNA: TGTGCCAGCACCGCGGGACTAAGGTCGGGGAATGAGCAGTTCTTC.

This chain connects TRBV27 to TRBJ2-3, with 7 bases lining up with TRBD1. J gave up 8 bases and V 5 bases, and 16 bases lay outside the gene matches. CDR1 MNHEY and CDR2 SMNVEV come from the germline V gene (reference sequence). The CDR3 consists of 16 residues. In nucleotides, the CDR3 is TGTGCCAGCAGTCCCGAATTGACAGGGCCTGGGGGTACGCAGTATTTT. Translating it yields CASSPELTGPGGTQYF.

The genes are TRBV7-2 and TRBJ2-2; D call uncertain. V lost 1 base to trimming and J lost 6 bases, with 6 bases between them. Germline V gene sequence: CDR1 SGHTA, CDR2 FQGNSA. The CDR3 loop spans 13 amino acids. The CDR3 region has the DNA TGTGCCAGCAGCTTAGACTATTCCGGGGAGCTGTTTTTT. Translated, it gives CASSLDYSGELFF.

The CDR3 here is CASSVEASLNEQFF. The CDR3 nucleotides are TGTGCCAGCAGCGTTGAAGCTAGCCTTAATGAGCAGTTCTTC. The chain carries TRBV9 and TRBJ2-1; D is perhaps TRBD2 (5 bases). From germline, CDR1 is SGDLS and CDR2 YYNGEE. With 2 bases removed from V and 7 bases from J, the gap between germline ends came to 13 bases. The length of the CDR3 is 14 residues.

J is TRBJ2-2 and V is TRBV27; 7 bases match TRBD2. Germline assignment: CDR1 MNHEY and CDR2 SMNVEV (reference sequence). Trimming took 2 bases from V and 7 from J; bases not matched to a gene: 10. The CDR3 spans 16 residues. The CDR3 DNA follows: TGTGCCAGCAGTTTACACCGGGAGGCCCCAGGCGGGGAGCTGTTTTTT. Amino acid sequence: CASSLHREAPGGELFF.

This clone was picked up many times. The J gene is TRBJ2-1, the V gene TRBV7-9; 7 bases line up with TRBD1. J lost 6 bases, V lost 4 bases, and 6 bases had no gene match. The germline V gene encodes CDR1 SEHNR and CDR2 FQNEAQ (reference sequence). The CDR3 has 14 residues. The CDR3 DNA follows: TGTGCCAGCAGCTCCCCGACAGGGATCAATGAGCAGTTCTTC. Its protein is CASSSPTGINEQFF.

The chain links TRBV6-6 to TRBJ1-2; D is ambiguous. V was cut by 6 bases and J by 5 bases, with 10 bases left in between. Germline values: CDR1 MNHNY, CDR2 SVGAGI (reference sequence). The CDR3 has 12 amino acids. The CDR3 DNA is TGTGCCAGCAGCCGACAAACTTATGGCTACACCTTC. This encodes CASSRQTYGYTF.

The V gene is TRBV6-5, the J gene TRBJ2-3, with 10 positions matching TRBD1. The CDR3 loop spans 15 amino acids. Germline trimming cut 6 bases from V and 4 bases from J; bases unmatched to any gene: 7. Germline CDR1 and CDR2: MNHEY and SVGAGI. The DNA of the CDR3 is TGTGCCAGCAGCCGACAGGGGGCTTTCGCAGATACGCAGTATTTT. Protein: CASSRQGAFADTQYF.

This rearrangement joins TRBV19 to TRBJ1-2; D gene ambiguous. Germline CDR1 and CDR2: LNHDA and SQIVND (reference sequence). Between the trimmed V and J ends, which lost 3 bases and 5 bases, there was a span of 13 bases. The CDR3 covers 14 residues. The DNA for the CDR3 is TGTGCCAGTAGTATGGTTGATTTCACATATGGCTACACCTTC. Its protein product is CASSMVDFTYGYTF.

The V and J genes are TRBV11-1 and TRBJ2-2; tentative D call: TRBD2 (5 bases). The germline V and J ends were trimmed by 5 bases and 7 bases, with 11 bases remaining between them. CDR1 SGHAT and CDR2 FQDESV come from the germline V gene (reference sequence). The CDR3 loop spans 13 amino acids. The CDR3 DNA is TGTGCCAGCAGCGCAACTAGAAGCGGGGAGCTGTTTTTT. Translated, it gives CASSATRSGELFF.

This clone was detected a few times. One end of the junction fails to match germline, which may point to a read error. The chain combines TRBV4-1 with TRBJ1-3, with 11 bases that match TRBD1. This CDR3 contains 12 residues. Germline V gene lookup returns CDR1 MGHRA and CDR2 YSYEKL. CDR3 residues: CASSHPLRDRGF. In DNA form, the CDR3 reads TGCGCCAGCAGCCACCCTCTCCGGGACAGGGGGTTT.

This clone has only one observation. The CDR3 DNA follows: TGCAGTGGTGCAGGGGGCGCTTCCAACTATGGCTACACCTTC. Translated, it gives CSGAGGASNYGYTF. This sequence joins TRBV29-1 and TRBJ1-2; 8 bases line up with TRBD1. CDR3 length: 14 amino acids. Germline CDR1 is SQVTM and CDR2 is ANQGSEA.

The rearrangement uses TRBV25-1 and TRBJ1-1; D remains ambiguous. This CDR3 comprises 14 residues. V was clipped by 1 base and J by 1 base, with 7 bases between them. Germline CDR1 MGHDK, CDR2 SYGVNS. CDR3 in amino acids: CASSELRQNTEAFF. CDR3 nucleotide sequence: TGTGCCAGCAGTGAATTGCGACAGAACACTGAAGCTTTCTTT.